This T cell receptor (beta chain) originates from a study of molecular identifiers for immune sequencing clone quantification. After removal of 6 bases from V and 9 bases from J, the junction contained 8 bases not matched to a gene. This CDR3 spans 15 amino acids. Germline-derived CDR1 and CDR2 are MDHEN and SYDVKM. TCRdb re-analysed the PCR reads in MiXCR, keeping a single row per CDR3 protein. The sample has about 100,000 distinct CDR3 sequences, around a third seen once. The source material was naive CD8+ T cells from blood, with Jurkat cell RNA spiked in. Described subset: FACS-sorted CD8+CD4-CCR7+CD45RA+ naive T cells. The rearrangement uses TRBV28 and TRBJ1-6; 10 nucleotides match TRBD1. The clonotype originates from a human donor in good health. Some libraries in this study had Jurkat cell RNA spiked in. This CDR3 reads CASRFDRGLVSPLHF. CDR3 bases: TGTGCCAGCAGGTTTGACAGGGGGCTCGTTTCACCCCTCCACTTT. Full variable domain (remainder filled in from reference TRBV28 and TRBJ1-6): DVKVTQSSRYLVKRTGEKVFLECVQDMDHENMFWYRQDPGLGLRLIYFSYDVKMKEKGDIPEGYSVSREKKERFSLILESASTNQTSMYLCASRFDRGLVSPLHFGNGTRLTVT.